Listed below are T cell receptor beta chains from one sample, sequenced in a study of cytomegalovirus exposure and HLA in healthy donors. Some clones are missing from TCRdb's copy, which holds only in-frame ones; the method was immunoSEQ multiplex PCR. Across about 84,000 clones, the top ten clones capture more than 0.45% of the sample. The sequenced sample was PBMCs. The receptors originated from a man over 45 in good health and CMV-seronegative. The CDR3 runs from the conserved cysteine through the conserved F or W. Each record gives: D gene, V gene, J gene, CDR3 DNA, CDR3 protein. D genes are given only for firm matches.

D: .
V: TRBV5-1
J: TRBJ1-2
DNA: TGCGCCAGCAGCTTGATGGCAGGGGCTAACTATGGCTACACCTTC
CDR3: CASSLMAGANYGYTF

D: .
V: TRBV7-2
J: TRBJ2-5
DNA: TGTGCCAGCAGCTTTACCGGACAGTTGCCCCCCGCAGAGCAGTACTTC
CDR3: CASSFTGQLPPAEQYF

D: .
V: TRBV9
J: TRBJ2-7
DNA: TGTGCCAGCAGCGTAGGGGAGGGGGCCTACGAGCAGTACTTC
CDR3: CASSVGEGAYEQYF

D: .
V: TRBV30
J: TRBJ1-6
DNA: TGTGCCTGGAGCGTACAGGTGAATTCACCCCTCCACTTT
CDR3: CAWSVQVNSPLHF

D: TRBD1
V: TRBV6-1
J: TRBJ2-1
DNA: TGTGCCAGCAGTGAAGCGTCAGGGGGAGAGGACAATGAGCAGTTCTTC
CDR3: CASSEASGGEDNEQFF

D: TRBD1
V: TRBV7-9
J: TRBJ1-1
DNA: TGTGCCAGCAGGAGTTTTCGGGGACAGGGACACACTGAAGCTTTCTTT
CDR3: CASRSFRGQGHTEAFF

D: .
V: TRBV4-1
J: TRBJ2-7
DNA: TGCGCCAGCAGCCAAGATCTAGCCGGCACGACGAGCTCCTACGAGCAGTACTTC
CDR3: CASSQDLAGTTSSYEQYF

D: .
V: TRBV11-3
J: TRBJ1-1
DNA: TGTGCCAGCAGCTTAGATACGGGTCTGAACACTGAAGCTTTCTTT
CDR3: CASSLDTGLNTEAFF

D: TRBD1
V: TRBV5-6
J: TRBJ1-2
DNA: TGTGCCAGCACCAGGGACAGGGGTATCGATGGCTACACCTTC
CDR3: CASTRDRGIDGYTF

D: .
V: TRBV29-1
J: TRBJ2-5
DNA: TGCAGCGTTGAACCTCGGACTAATGAGCAGACCCAGTACTTC
CDR3: CSVEPRTNEQTQYF

D: .
V: TRBV5-4
J: TRBJ1-3
DNA: TGTGCCAGCAGCTCCTTAACAGGTGCTGGAAACACCATATATTTT
CDR3: CASSSLTGAGNTIYF

D: TRBD1
V: TRBV5-1
J: TRBJ2-7
DNA: TGCGCCAGCAGCTTGGGGACCGGGACAGGGGGCATATCCTACGAGCAGTACTTC
CDR3: CASSLGTGTGGISYEQYF

D: TRBD2
V: TRBV28
J: TRBJ2-5
DNA: TGTGCCAGCAGTTTGGGGGGGGTAAAGACCCAGTACTTC
CDR3: CASSLGGVKTQYF

D: TRBD1
V: TRBV7-8
J: TRBJ2-1
DNA: TGTGCCAGCAGCTTATCCCTAGGGGACAGGGGTTCCATTGAAAATGAGCAGTTCTTC
CDR3: CASSLSLGDRGSIENEQFF

D: .
V: TRBV25-1
J: TRBJ2-1
DNA: TGTGCCAGCAGTGTCGGGTGGAATGAGCAGTTCTTC
CDR3: CASSVGWNEQFF

D: TRBD2
V: TRBV19
J: TRBJ2-1
DNA: TGTGCCAGTAGTACCCGGGGGACTAGCGGGGGGGTGCAGGGGCATGAGCAGTTCTTC
CDR3: CASSTRGTSGGVQGHEQFF

D: TRBD1
V: TRBV5-1
J: TRBJ2-1
DNA: TGCGCCAGCAGCCTAGGGACAGGGCAATACAATGAGCAGTTCTTC
CDR3: CASSLGTGQYNEQFF

D: .
V: TRBV6-5
J: TRBJ1-1
DNA: TGTGCCAGCACCACCCCCGGGAGCACTGAAGCTTTCTTT
CDR3: CASTTPGSTEAFF

D: .
V: TRBV7-9
J: TRBJ2-1
DNA: TGTGCCAGCAGCACAGGATGGGTGACCAATGAGCAGTTCTTC
CDR3: CASSTGWVTNEQFF

D: TRBD2
V: TRBV11-1
J: TRBJ2-7
DNA: TGTGCCAGCAGTTGGACTAGCGGGGGACCCCCCTACGAGCAGTACTTC
CDR3: CASSWTSGGPPYEQYF

D: .
V: TRBV7-3
J: TRBJ1-1
DNA: TGTGCCAGCAGCTCCGGCGGGGCGAACACTGAAGCTTTCTTT
CDR3: CASSSGGANTEAFF

D: TRBD1
V: TRBV7-9
J: TRBJ1-1
DNA: TGTGCCAGCAGCCCACAGGGGATCAGGTCTGAAGCTTTCTTT
CDR3: CASSPQGIRSEAFF

D: .
V: TRBV5-1
J: TRBJ2-2
DNA: TGCGCCAGCAGCTTAAGGGGGAACACCGGGGAGCTGTTTTTT
CDR3: CASSLRGNTGELFF

D: TRBD2
V: TRBV7-9
J: TRBJ2-7
DNA: TGTGCCAGCAGCTTAGATGGACTAGCGGGGGAGAGGTACGAGCAGTACTTC
CDR3: CASSLDGLAGERYEQYF

D: .
V: TRBV7-3
J: TRBJ1-1
DNA: TGTGCCAGCAGCTTAATAGTGAACACTGAAGCTTTCTTT
CDR3: CASSLIVNTEAFF

D: .
V: TRBV25-1
J: TRBJ2-7
DNA: TGTGCCAGCAGTGAGGCGACTGCCTACTACGAGCAGTACTTC
CDR3: CASSEATAYYEQYF

D: .
V: TRBV5-1
J: TRBJ2-7
DNA: TGCGCCAGCAGCTTGAATGAAGCCGTCGAGCAGTACTTC
CDR3: CASSLNEAVEQYF

D: .
V: TRBV18
J: TRBJ2-5
DNA: TGTGCCAGCTCGACGACCGTACAGGGAACCATGGAGACCCAGTACTTC
CDR3: CASSTTVQGTMETQYF

D: TRBD1
V: TRBV5-1
J: TRBJ1-2
DNA: TGCGCCAGCAGCGCGGAAGGGGGCGCGTATGGCTACACCTTC
CDR3: CASSAEGGAYGYTF

D: .
V: TRBV19
J: TRBJ1-5
DNA: TGTGCCAGTTCGCGACAGGGCAATCAGCCCCAGCATTTT
CDR3: CASSRQGNQPQHF

D: .
V: TRBV18
J: TRBJ1-6
DNA: TGTGCCAGCTCACCAGAACAGAATTCACCCCTCCACTTT
CDR3: CASSPEQNSPLHF

D: TRBD2
V: TRBV5-1
J: TRBJ2-5
DNA: TGCGCCAGCAGGTCTAGCGGGGTCCAAGAGACCCAGTACTTC
CDR3: CASRSSGVQETQYF

D: TRBD1
V: TRBV6-1
J: TRBJ1-1
DNA: TGTGCCAGCACCAGACAGGGGGCGCCGAGCACTGAAGCTTTCTTT
CDR3: CASTRQGAPSTEAFF

D: TRBD1
V: TRBV18
J: TRBJ2-7
DNA: TGTGCCAGCTCACCACAGGGGGCCGACTCCTACGAGCAGTACTTC
CDR3: CASSPQGADSYEQYF

D: TRBD1
V: TRBV6-5
J: TRBJ1-4
DNA: TGTGCCAGCAGTTACTCCCGGACAGGGGGCGTTGAAAAACTGTTTTTT
CDR3: CASSYSRTGGVEKLFF

D: TRBD1
V: TRBV9
J: TRBJ1-2
DNA: TGTGCCAGCAGCGCTTCGACAGGGCCGCCGGGAGGCTACACCTTC
CDR3: CASSASTGPPGGYTF

D: .
V: TRBV7-6
J: TRBJ1-5
DNA: TGTGCCAGCAGCCAGCAGGAAAATCAGCCCCAGCATTTT
CDR3: CASSQQENQPQHF

D: .
V: TRBV29-1
J: TRBJ2-7
DNA: TGCAGCGTTGAAACAGGCGCCTACGAGCAGTACTTC
CDR3: CSVETGAYEQYF

D: .
V: TRBV5-6
J: TRBJ1-1
DNA: TGTGCCAGCAGCTTGGGCAGGGGTACTGAAGCTTTCTTT
CDR3: CASSLGRGTEAFF

D: .
V: TRBV9
J: TRBJ2-2
DNA: TGTGCCAGCAGCGTAGGGGGGGCGAACACCGGGGAGCTGTTTTTT
CDR3: CASSVGGANTGELFF

D: TRBD1
V: TRBV5-1
J: TRBJ2-7
DNA: TGCGCCAGCAGCCCCGGACAGGACTACGAGCAGTACTTC
CDR3: CASSPGQDYEQYF

D: .
V: TRBV29-1
J: TRBJ2-3
DNA: TGCAGCGTTACCAGGGAGGCCACAGATACGCAGTATTTT
CDR3: CSVTREATDTQYF

D: .
V: TRBV12-2
J: TRBJ2-7
DNA: TGTGCAAGTCGCTTTCCTTGGACAGGGCCGGCCTACGAGCAGTACTTC
CDR3: CASRFPWTGPAYEQYF

D: .
V: TRBV5-1
J: TRBJ1-4
DNA: TGCGCCAGCACCGTAACAGGATCTAATGAAAAACTGTTTTTT
CDR3: CASTVTGSNEKLFF

D: .
V: TRBV10-2
J: TRBJ2-7
DNA: TGCGCCAGCAGAGGTAGCGGATTCTCCTACGAGCAGTACTTC
CDR3: CASRGSGFSYEQYF

D: .
V: TRBV4-1
J: TRBJ1-2
DNA: TGCGCCAGCAGCCAAGATAGCTATGGCTACACCTTC
CDR3: CASSQDSYGYTF

D: TRBD2
V: TRBV7-2
J: TRBJ2-3
DNA: TGTGCCAGCAGCTCCCGGGGCGGCGGGGGGCACTCAGATACGCAGTATTTT
CDR3: CASSSRGGGGHSDTQYF

D: TRBD2
V: TRBV5-1
J: TRBJ2-5
DNA: TGCGCCAGCAGCTTGGCGGGGGGGCCCCAGGTGACCCAGTACTTC
CDR3: CASSLAGGPQVTQYF

D: .
V: TRBV27
J: TRBJ2-5
DNA: TGTGCCAGCAGTACAGGGGAGACCCAGTACTTC
CDR3: CASSTGETQYF

D: TRBD1
V: TRBV13
J: TRBJ1-2
DNA: TGTGCCAGCAGCCCTGTTTCGGGACAGGGGGCGCCCCAGGAGGGCTACACCTTC
CDR3: CASSPVSGQGAPQEGYTF

D: .
V: TRBV4-2
J: TRBJ1-6
DNA: TGTGCCAGCAGCCAAGGGGAGGGCGGTCGCTCACCCCTCCACTTT
CDR3: CASSQGEGGRSPLHF

D: TRBD1
V: TRBV2
J: TRBJ1-5
DNA: TGTGCCAGCAGCGCCGGGACAGGGGGCTTCAATCAGCCCCAGCATTTT
CDR3: CASSAGTGGFNQPQHF

D: .
V: TRBV6-1
J: TRBJ1-6
DNA: TGTGCCAGCAGTGAATTACAAACCAATTCACCCCTCCACTTT
CDR3: CASSELQTNSPLHF

D: .
V: TRBV5-1
J: TRBJ2-2
DNA: TGCGCCAGCCTTAGCGGACCCAACACCGGGGAGCTGTTTTTT
CDR3: CASLSGPNTGELFF

D: .
V: TRBV5-1
J: TRBJ1-4
DNA: TGCGCCAGCAGCTTTGGGGCCGACCGGGAAAAACTGTTTTTT
CDR3: CASSFGADREKLFF

D: .
V: TRBV6-6
J: TRBJ2-5
DNA: TGTGCCAGCATAAAAACAGGGAACCAAGAGACCCAGTACTTC
CDR3: CASIKTGNQETQYF